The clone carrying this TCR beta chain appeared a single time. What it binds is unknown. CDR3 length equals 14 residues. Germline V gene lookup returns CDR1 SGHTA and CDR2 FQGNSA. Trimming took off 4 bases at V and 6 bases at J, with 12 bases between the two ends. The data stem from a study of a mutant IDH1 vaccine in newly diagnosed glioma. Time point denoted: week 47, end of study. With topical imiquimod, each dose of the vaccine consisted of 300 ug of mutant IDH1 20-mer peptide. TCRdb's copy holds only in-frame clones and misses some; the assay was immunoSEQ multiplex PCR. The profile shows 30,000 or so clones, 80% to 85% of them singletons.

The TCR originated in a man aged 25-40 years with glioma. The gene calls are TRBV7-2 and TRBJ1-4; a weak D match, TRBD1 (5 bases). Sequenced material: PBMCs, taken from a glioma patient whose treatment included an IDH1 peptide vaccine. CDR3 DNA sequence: TGTGCCAGCAGCTCGGGGGGTGTCGATGAAAAACTGTTTTTT. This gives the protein CASSSGGVDEKLFF. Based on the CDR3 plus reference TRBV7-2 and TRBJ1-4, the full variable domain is GAGVSQSPSNKVTEKGKDVELRCDPISGHTALYWYRQSLGQGLEFLIYFQGNSAPDKSGLPSDRFSAERTGGSVSTLTIQRTQQEDSAVYLCASSSGGVDEKLFFGSGTQLSVL.